A selection of T cell receptor beta chains follows, all from one sample in a study of blood T cell repertoires in COVID-19. Measured with immunoSEQ multiplex PCR; TCRdb has only the in-frame clones, and not every one. The table has more than 250,000 clones, around 83% seen once. The source material was peripheral blood. These receptor sequences come from a woman aged 45-59 years with acute or convalescent COVID-19. Both conserved end residues are part of each CDR3. D genes are given only for firm matches. A row's size may be missing; if present it is once, few, many or a size class.

D: TRBD1
J: TRBJ1-2
V: TRBV2
size: once
DNA: TGTGCCAGCACCAAAGGGACAGCCACCTATGATGGCTACACCTTC
CDR3: CASTKGTATYDGYTF

D: -
J: TRBJ1-1
V: TRBV10-3
size: -
DNA: TGTGCCATCAGTGAGTTTGGAGCGACTGAAGCTTTCTTT
CDR3: CAISEFGATEAFF

D: TRBD1
J: TRBJ1-2
V: TRBV5-1
size: -
DNA: TGCGCCAGCAGCTTGACAGGGGGAGGCTACACCTTC
CDR3: CASSLTGGGYTF

D: TRBD2
J: TRBJ2-3
V: TRBV3-1/TRBV3-2
size: -
DNA: TGTGCCAGCAGCCAAGGGATCACTAGCGTATCTAGCACAGATACGCAGTATTTT
CDR3: CASSQGITSVSSTDTQYF

D: -
J: TRBJ1-3
V: TRBV12-3/TRBV12-4
size: -
DNA: TGTGCCAGCAGTTTCGGTGGAAACACCATATATTTT
CDR3: CASSFGGNTIYF

D: -
J: TRBJ1-5
V: TRBV10-3
size: few
DNA: TGTGCCATCAGTGACCAGGGAGGGGGCAATCAGCCCCAGCATTTT
CDR3: CAISDQGGGNQPQHF

D: -
J: TRBJ2-5
V: TRBV6-1
size: few
DNA: TGTGCCAGCAGTGAAAACAGACAAGAGACCCAGTACTTC
CDR3: CASSENRQETQYF

D: -
J: TRBJ2-3
V: TRBV24-1
size: -
DNA: TGTGCCACCAGTGACGGACAAGGCAGGGGCCGTCGGACAGATACGCAGTATTTT
CDR3: CATSDGQGRGRRTDTQYF

D: -
J: TRBJ2-5
V: TRBV19
size: few
DNA: TGTGCCAGTAGTTCGGACTACCAAGAGACCCAGTACTTC
CDR3: CASSSDYQETQYF

D: -
J: TRBJ1-2
V: TRBV10-3
size: -
DNA: TGTGCCATCAGTTCGGGGGGGAACTATGGCTACACCTTC
CDR3: CAISSGGNYGYTF

D: TRBD2
J: TRBJ2-3
V: TRBV5-1
size: -
DNA: TGCGCCAGCAGCAGGGGAGGGGCCCCTAGCACAGATACGCAGTATTTT
CDR3: CASSRGGAPSTDTQYF

D: -
J: TRBJ1-5
V: TRBV3-1/TRBV3-2
size: once
DNA: TGTGCCAGCAGCCAAGATAGGAGTAGGCCCCAGCATTTT
CDR3: CASSQDRSRPQHF

D: -
J: TRBJ2-2
V: TRBV7-2
size: -
DNA: TGTGCCAGCAGCTTAGTCCTAGCGTCGAACACCGGGGAGCTGTTTTTT
CDR3: CASSLVLASNTGELFF

D: TRBD1
J: TRBJ2-1
V: TRBV10-1
size: -
DNA: TGCGCCAGCAGTCACAACAATCCGGGACAGGGTTACAATGAGCAGTTCTTC
CDR3: CASSHNNPGQGYNEQFF

D: TRBD1
J: TRBJ2-2
V: TRBV24-1
size: -
DNA: TGTGCCACGCAGACAGGGGTGGACACCGGGGAGCTGTTTTTT
CDR3: CATQTGVDTGELFF

D: TRBD2
J: TRBJ2-3
V: TRBV5-4
size: few
DNA: TGTGCCAGCACTCGGGCGGGGGTGCCGGATACGCAGTATTTT
CDR3: CASTRAGVPDTQYF

D: -
J: TRBJ2-4
V: TRBV7-2
size: -
DNA: TGTGCCAGCAGCGCAGGGATGGGCAAAAACATTCAGTACTTC
CDR3: CASSAGMGKNIQYF

D: TRBD2
J: TRBJ2-1
V: TRBV9
size: once
DNA: TGTGCCAGCAGCGTAGAGGCTCGGACTAGCAGTTTCGGTGAGCAGTTCTTC
CDR3: CASSVEARTSSFGEQFF

D: TRBD1
J: TRBJ1-5
V: TRBV6-1
size: -
DNA: TGTGCCAGCAGTGTTCCGGGACAGGGGGCCGATCAGCCCCAGCATTTT
CDR3: CASSVPGQGADQPQHF

D: -
J: TRBJ1-2
V: TRBV2
size: once
DNA: TGTGCCAGCAGTGAACGGCGGGACTATGGCTACACCTTC
CDR3: CASSERRDYGYTF

D: -
J: TRBJ1-1
V: TRBV29-1
size: -
DNA: TGCAGCGTTGTTGAGGAAGGAAGCACTGAAGCTTTCTTT
CDR3: CSVVEEGSTEAFF

D: -
J: TRBJ1-2
V: TRBV19
size: -
DNA: TGTGCCAGTAGAGGTACTCCCCAGGGCGACCGATATGGCTACACCTTC
CDR3: CASRGTPQGDRYGYTF

D: TRBD2
J: TRBJ2-3
V: TRBV6-1
size: -
DNA: TGTGCCGCGGGAGGAGAAACAGATACGCAGTATTTT
CDR3: CAAGGETDTQYF

D: TRBD1
J: TRBJ1-5
V: TRBV5-6
size: -
DNA: TGTGCCAGCAGCTTCGGACAGGGGGCAACTTATAGCAATCAGCCCCAGCATTTT
CDR3: CASSFGQGATYSNQPQHF

D: -
J: TRBJ1-5
V: TRBV5-1
size: -
DNA: TGCGCCAGCAGCTTGGCAGGGGAACGAAGCCAGCCCCAGCATTTT
CDR3: CASSLAGERSQPQHF

D: -
J: TRBJ1-2
V: TRBV10-3
size: -
DNA: TGTGCCATCAGACCTTCGGCGGACTATGGCTACACCTTC
CDR3: CAIRPSADYGYTF

D: -
J: TRBJ1-4
V: TRBV19
size: -
DNA: TGTGCCAGTTCCCTCGAGTTCGCAAATGAAAAACTGTTTTTT
CDR3: CASSLEFANEKLFF

D: TRBD1
J: TRBJ1-1
V: TRBV5-6
size: -
DNA: TGTGCCAGCAGCTTGCTTAAAGGACCGGACAGGGGCACTGAAGCTTTCTTT
CDR3: CASSLLKGPDRGTEAFF

D: -
J: TRBJ1-1
V: TRBV19
size: -
DNA: TGTGCCAGTAGTCCCCTCCCCCCTGAAGCTTTCTTT
CDR3: CASSPLPPEAFF

D: -
J: TRBJ1-5
V: TRBV7-9
size: -
DNA: TGTGCCAGCAGCTTTATCGGGGAGCCCCAGCATTTT
CDR3: CASSFIGEPQHF

D: -
J: TRBJ2-1
V: TRBV2
size: few
DNA: TGTGCCAGCAGTGTGTCCAGGGACTACAATGAGCAGTTCTTC
CDR3: CASSVSRDYNEQFF

D: -
J: TRBJ2-7
V: TRBV10-1
size: -
DNA: TGCGCCAGCCGGAACTCAGGGGACCACGAGCAGTACTTC
CDR3: CASRNSGDHEQYF

D: -
J: TRBJ2-6
V: TRBV5-1
size: -
DNA: TGCGCCAGCAGCTTAGGACATGTCGACTCTGGGGCCAACGTCCTGACTTTC
CDR3: CASSLGHVDSGANVLTF

D: -
J: TRBJ2-1
V: TRBV10-3
size: many
DNA: TGTGCCATCAGATCTAGCGACTTTCGGGACAATGAGCAGTTCTTC
CDR3: CAIRSSDFRDNEQFF

D: TRBD2
J: TRBJ2-1
V: TRBV14
size: -
DNA: TGTGCCAGCAGCCGAGGGACTAGTAGTAATGAGCAGTTCTTC
CDR3: CASSRGTSSNEQFF

D: -
J: TRBJ2-5
V: TRBV29-1
size: -
DNA: TGCAGCGTTGGAGGAGGACAGGAGACCCAGTACTTC
CDR3: CSVGGGQETQYF

D: TRBD2
J: TRBJ2-1
V: TRBV19
size: -
DNA: TGTGCCAGTAGTATACGGGGGGGACTAGCGGGCTACAATGAGCAGTTCTTC
CDR3: CASSIRGGLAGYNEQFF

D: TRBD2
J: TRBJ2-1
V: TRBV7-3
size: -
DNA: TGTGCCAGCAGCCCTCCGGGACTAGCCGGTGAGCAGTTCTTC
CDR3: CASSPPGLAGEQFF

D: TRBD1
J: TRBJ1-2
V: TRBV6-5
size: -
DNA: TGTGCCATCATAAACAGGGGGCGAAGCTATGGCTACACCTTC
CDR3: CAIINRGRSYGYTF

D: TRBD1
J: TRBJ1-2
V: TRBV11-2
size: -
DNA: TGTGCCAGCAGCCCGGGACAGACCTATGGCTACACCTTC
CDR3: CASSPGQTYGYTF

D: -
J: TRBJ1-1
V: TRBV10-3
size: -
DNA: TGTGCCATCAGTGAGTCGGCAGGGTATACTGAAGCTTTCTTT
CDR3: CAISESAGYTEAFF

D: -
J: TRBJ2-3
V: TRBV5-4
size: -
DNA: TGTGCCAGCAGCTTAGGGGGGGGTGCAGATACGCAGTATTTT
CDR3: CASSLGGGADTQYF

D: TRBD1
J: TRBJ2-5
V: TRBV7-2
size: once
DNA: TGTGCCAGCAGCTCGCTAGGGGGGACAGGGACCTTGAGGGAGACCCAGTACTTC
CDR3: CASSSLGGTGTLRETQYF

D: TRBD1
J: TRBJ1-4
V: TRBV27
size: -
DNA: TGTGCCAGCAGTGGTGGACCGGGACAGGCTAATGAAAAACTGTTTTTT
CDR3: CASSGGPGQANEKLFF

D: TRBD1
J: TRBJ1-2
V: TRBV19
size: -
DNA: TGTGCCAGTAAACTGGCAGGGGGAAATGGCTACACCTTC
CDR3: CASKLAGGNGYTF

D: -
J: TRBJ2-7
V: TRBV7-9
size: -
DNA: TGTGCCAGCAGCTTGGGAGCGGTGGACTCCTACGAGCAGTACTTC
CDR3: CASSLGAVDSYEQYF

D: TRBD1
J: TRBJ2-3
V: TRBV7-2
size: -
DNA: TGTGCCAGCAGCTTGACAGGGGGTCCAGATACGCAGTATTTT
CDR3: CASSLTGGPDTQYF

D: -
J: TRBJ1-1
V: TRBV2
size: once
DNA: TGTGCCACCAGTCGGGGAGAGGGTACTGAAGCTTTCTTT
CDR3: CATSRGEGTEAFF

D: -
J: TRBJ2-1
V: TRBV5-1
size: -
DNA: TGCGCCAGCATTCGGGACTTGACCTACAATGAGCAGTTCTTC
CDR3: CASIRDLTYNEQFF